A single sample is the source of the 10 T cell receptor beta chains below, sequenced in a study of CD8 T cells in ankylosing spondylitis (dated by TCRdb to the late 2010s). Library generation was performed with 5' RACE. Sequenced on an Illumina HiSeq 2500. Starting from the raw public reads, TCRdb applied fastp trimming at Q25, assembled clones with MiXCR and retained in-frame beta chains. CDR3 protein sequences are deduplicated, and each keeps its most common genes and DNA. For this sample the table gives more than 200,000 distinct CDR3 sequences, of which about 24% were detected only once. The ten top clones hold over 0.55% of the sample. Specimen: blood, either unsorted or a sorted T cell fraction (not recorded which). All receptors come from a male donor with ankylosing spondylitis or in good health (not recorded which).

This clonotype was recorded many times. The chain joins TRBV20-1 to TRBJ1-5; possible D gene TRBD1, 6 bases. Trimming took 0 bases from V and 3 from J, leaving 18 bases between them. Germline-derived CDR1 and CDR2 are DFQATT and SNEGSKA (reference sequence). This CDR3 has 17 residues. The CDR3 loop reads CSARDLGRGGNNQPQHF. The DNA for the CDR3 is TGCAGTGCTAGAGATCTTGGGAGGGGGGGGAACAATCAGCCCCAGCATTTT.

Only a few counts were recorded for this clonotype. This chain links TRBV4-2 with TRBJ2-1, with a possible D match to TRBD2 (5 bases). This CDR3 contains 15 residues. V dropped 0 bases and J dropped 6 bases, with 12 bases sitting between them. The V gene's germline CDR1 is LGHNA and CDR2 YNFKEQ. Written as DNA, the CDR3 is TGTGCCAGCAGCCAAGATCCTCGGGAATTCAATGAGCAGTTCTTC. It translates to CASSQDPREFNEQFF.

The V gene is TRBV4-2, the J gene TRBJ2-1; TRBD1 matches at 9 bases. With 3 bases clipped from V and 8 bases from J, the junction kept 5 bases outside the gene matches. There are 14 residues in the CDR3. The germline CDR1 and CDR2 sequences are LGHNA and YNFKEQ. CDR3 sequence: CASSQGTGTDEQFF. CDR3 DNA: TGTGCCAGCAGCCAGGGGACAGGGACCGATGAGCAGTTCTTC.

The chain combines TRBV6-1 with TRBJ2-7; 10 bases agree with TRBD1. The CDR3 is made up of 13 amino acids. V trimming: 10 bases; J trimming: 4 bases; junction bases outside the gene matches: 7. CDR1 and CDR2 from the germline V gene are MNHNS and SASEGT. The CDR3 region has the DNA TGTGCCACCACTGACAGGGGGCGATACGAGCAGTACTTC. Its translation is CATTDRGRYEQYF.

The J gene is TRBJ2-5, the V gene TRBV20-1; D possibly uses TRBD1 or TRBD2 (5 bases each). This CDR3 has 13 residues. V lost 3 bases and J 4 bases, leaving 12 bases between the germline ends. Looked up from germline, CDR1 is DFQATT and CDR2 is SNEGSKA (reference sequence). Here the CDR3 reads CSASRRETETQYF. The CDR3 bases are TGCAGTGCTAGCCGCAGGGAGACAGAGACCCAGTACTTC.

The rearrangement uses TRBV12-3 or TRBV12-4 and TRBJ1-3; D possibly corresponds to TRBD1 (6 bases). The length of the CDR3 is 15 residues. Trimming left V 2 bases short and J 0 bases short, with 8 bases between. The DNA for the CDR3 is TGTGCCAGCAGTTTACGAGGGGGCTCTGGAAACACCATATATTTT. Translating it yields CASSLRGGSGNTIYF.

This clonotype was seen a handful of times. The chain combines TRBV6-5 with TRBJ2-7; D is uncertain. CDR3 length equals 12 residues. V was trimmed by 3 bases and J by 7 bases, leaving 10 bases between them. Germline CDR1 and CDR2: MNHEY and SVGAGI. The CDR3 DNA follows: TGTGCCAGCAGTTATCCCGGTTTTGAGCAGTACTTC. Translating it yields CASSYPGFEQYF.

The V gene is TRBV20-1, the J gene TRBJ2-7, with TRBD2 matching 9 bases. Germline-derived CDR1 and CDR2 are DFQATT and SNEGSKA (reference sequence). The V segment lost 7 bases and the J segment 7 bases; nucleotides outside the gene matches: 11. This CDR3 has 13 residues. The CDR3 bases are TGCAGTGGCCACCCGGGACTAGCAGGGGAGCAGTACTTC. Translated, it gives CSGHPGLAGEQYF.

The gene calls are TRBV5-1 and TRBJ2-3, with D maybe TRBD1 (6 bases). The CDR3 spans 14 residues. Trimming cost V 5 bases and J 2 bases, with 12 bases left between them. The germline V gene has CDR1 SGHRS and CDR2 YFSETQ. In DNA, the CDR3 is TGCGCCAGCAGTCACCGGGACAACACAGATACGCAGTATTTT. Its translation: CASSHRDNTDTQYF.

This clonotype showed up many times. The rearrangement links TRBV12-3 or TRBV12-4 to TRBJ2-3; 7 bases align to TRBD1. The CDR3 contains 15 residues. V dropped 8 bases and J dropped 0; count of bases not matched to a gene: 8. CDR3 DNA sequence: TGTGCCAGCTCCGGGACAGCAGTTAGCACAGATACGCAGTATTTT. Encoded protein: CASSGTAVSTDTQYF.